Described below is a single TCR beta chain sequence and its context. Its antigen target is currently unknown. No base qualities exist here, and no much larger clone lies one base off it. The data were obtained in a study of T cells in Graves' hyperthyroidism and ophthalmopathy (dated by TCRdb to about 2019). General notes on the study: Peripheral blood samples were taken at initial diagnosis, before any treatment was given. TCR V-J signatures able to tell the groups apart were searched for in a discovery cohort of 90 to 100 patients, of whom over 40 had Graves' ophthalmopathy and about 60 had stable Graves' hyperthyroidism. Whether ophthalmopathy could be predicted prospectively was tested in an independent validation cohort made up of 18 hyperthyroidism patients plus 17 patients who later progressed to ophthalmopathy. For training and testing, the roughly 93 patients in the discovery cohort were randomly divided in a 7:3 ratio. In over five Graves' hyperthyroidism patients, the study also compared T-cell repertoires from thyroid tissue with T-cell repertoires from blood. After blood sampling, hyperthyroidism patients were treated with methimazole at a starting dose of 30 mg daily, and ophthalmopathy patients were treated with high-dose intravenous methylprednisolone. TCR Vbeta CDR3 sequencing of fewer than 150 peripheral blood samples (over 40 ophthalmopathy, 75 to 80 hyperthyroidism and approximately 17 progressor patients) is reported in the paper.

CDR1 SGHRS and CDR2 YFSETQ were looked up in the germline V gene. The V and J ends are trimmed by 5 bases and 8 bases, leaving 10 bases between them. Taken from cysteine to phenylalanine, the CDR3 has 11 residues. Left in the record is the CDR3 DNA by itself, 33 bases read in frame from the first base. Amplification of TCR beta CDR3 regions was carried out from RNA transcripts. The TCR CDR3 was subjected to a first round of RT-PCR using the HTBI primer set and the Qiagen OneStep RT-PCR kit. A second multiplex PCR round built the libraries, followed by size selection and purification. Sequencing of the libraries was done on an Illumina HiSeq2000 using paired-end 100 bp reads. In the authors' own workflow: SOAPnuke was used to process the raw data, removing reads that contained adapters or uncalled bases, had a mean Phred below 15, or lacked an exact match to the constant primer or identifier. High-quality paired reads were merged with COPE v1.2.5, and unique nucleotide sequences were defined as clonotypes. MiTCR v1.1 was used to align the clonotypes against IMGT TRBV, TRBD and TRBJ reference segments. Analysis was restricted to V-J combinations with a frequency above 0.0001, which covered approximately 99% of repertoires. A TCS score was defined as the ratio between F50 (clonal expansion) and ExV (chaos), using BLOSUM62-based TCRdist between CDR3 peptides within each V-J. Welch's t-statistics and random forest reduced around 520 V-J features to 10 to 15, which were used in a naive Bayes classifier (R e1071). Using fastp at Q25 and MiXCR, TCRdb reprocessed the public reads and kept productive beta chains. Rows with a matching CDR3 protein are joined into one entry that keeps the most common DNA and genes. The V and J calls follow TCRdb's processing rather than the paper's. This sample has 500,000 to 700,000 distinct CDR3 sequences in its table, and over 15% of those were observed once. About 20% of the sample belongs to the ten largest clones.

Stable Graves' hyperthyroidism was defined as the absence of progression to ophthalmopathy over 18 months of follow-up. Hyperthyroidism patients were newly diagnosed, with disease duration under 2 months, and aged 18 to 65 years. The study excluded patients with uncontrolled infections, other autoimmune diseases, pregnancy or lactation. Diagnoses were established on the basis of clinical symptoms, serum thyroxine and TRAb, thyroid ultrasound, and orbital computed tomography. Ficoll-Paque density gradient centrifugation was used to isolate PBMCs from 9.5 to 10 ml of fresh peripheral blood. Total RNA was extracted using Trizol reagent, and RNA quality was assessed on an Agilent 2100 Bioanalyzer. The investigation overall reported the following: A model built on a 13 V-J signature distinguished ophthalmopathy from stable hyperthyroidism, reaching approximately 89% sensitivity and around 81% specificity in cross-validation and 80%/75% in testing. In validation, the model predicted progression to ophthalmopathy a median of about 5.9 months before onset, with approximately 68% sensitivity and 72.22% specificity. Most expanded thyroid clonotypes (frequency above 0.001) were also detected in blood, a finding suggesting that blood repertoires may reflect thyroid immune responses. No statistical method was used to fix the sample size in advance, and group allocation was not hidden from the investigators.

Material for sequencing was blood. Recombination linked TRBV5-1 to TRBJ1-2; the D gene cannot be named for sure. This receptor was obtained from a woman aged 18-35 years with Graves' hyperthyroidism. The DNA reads TGCGCCAGCAGTAACGGACGGGGCTACACCTTC. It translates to CASSNGRGYTF.